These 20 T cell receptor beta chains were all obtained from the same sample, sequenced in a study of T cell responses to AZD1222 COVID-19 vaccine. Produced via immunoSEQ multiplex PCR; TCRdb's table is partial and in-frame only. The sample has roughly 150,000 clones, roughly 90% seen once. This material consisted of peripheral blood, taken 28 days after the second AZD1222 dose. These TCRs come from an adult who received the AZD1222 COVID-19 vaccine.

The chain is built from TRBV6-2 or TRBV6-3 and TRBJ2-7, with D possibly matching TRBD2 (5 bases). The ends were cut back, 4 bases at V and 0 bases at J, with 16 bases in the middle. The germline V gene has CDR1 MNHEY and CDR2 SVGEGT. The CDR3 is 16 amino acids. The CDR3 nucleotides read TGTGCCAGCAGTTCCTGGACTTTTCTGAGCTCCTACGAGCAGTACTTC. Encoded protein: CASSSWTFLSSYEQYF.

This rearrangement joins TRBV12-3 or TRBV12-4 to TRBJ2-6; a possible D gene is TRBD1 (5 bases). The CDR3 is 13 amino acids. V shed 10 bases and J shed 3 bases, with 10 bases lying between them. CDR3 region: CATPRDGANVLTF. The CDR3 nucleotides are TGTGCCACCCCCAGGGATGGGGCCAACGTCCTGACTTTC.

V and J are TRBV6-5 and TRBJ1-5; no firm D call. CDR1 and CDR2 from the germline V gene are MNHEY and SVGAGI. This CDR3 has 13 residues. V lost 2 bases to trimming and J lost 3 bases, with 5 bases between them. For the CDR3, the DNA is TGTGCCAGCAGTTACCAGTCCAATCAGCCCCAGCATTTT. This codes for CASSYQSNQPQHF.

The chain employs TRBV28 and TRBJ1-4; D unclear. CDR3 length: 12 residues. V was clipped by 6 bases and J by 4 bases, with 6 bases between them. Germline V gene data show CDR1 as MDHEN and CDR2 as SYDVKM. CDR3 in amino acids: CASSSGNEKLFF. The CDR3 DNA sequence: TGTGCCAGCAGCTCGGGTAATGAAAAACTGTTTTTT.

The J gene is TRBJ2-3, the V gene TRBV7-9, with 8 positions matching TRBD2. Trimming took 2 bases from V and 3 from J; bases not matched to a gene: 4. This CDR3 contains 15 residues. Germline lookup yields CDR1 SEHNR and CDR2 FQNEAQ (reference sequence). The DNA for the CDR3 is TGTGCCAGCAGCTTAAGCGGGAGCCGGACAGATACGCAGTATTTT. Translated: CASSLSGSRTDTQYF.

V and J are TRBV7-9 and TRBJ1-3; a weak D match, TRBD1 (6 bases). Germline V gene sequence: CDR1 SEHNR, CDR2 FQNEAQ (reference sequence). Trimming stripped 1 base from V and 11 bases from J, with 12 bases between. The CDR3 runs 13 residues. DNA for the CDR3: TGTGCCAGCAGCTTAGGGACAGTCGGGCCCATATATTTT. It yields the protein CASSLGTVGPIYF.

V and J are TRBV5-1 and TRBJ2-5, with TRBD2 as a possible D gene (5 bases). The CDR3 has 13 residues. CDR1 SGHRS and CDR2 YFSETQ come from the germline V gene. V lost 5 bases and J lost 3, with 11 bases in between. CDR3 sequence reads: CASSRVAKETQYF. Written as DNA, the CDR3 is TGCGCCAGCAGTAGGGTAGCGAAAGAGACCCAGTACTTC.

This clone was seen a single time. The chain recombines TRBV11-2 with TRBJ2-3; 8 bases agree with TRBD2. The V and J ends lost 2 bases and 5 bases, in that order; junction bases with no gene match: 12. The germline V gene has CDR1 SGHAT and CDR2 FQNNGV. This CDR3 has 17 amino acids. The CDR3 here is CASSLFVGRAIGDTQYF. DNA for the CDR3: TGTGCCAGCAGCTTATTCGTCGGGAGGGCCATAGGAGATACGCAGTATTTT.

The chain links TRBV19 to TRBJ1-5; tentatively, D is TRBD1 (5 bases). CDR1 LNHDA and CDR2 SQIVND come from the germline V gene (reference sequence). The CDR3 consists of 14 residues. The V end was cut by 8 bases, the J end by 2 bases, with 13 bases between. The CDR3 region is CASAREGRNQPQHF. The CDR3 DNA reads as TGTGCCAGTGCCAGGGAGGGTCGCAATCAGCCCCAGCATTTT. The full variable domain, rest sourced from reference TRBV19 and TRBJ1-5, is DGGITQSPKYLFRKEGQNVTLSCEQNLNHDAMYWYRQDPGQGLRLIYYSQIVNDFQKGDIAEGYSVSREKKESFPLTVTSAQKNPTAFYLCASAREGRNQPQHFGDGTRLSIL.

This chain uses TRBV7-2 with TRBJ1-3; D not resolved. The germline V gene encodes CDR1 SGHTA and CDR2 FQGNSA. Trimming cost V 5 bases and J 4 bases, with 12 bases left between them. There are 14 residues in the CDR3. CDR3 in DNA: TGTGCCAGCAGCCCAGCATTCTCCGGAAACACCATATATTTT. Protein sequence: CASSPAFSGNTIYF.

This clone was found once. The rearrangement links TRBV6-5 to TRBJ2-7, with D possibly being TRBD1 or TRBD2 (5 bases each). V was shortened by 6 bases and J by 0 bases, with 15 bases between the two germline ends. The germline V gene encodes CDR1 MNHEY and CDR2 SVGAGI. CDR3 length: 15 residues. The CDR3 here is CASSPGTLSSYEQYF. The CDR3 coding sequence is TGTGCCAGCAGCCCCGGGACGCTAAGCTCCTACGAGCAGTACTTC.

The CDR3 DNA is TGTGCCAGCAGCTCCGACAGGTTCTCTGGAAACACCATATATTTT. Residues: CASSSDRFSGNTIYF. The rearrangement joins TRBV2 to TRBJ1-3, with TRBD1 as a possible D gene (6 bases). Trimming stripped 6 bases from V and 0 bases from J, with 12 bases between. CDR3 length equals 15 residues. CDR1 SNHLY and CDR2 FYNNEI come from the germline V gene.

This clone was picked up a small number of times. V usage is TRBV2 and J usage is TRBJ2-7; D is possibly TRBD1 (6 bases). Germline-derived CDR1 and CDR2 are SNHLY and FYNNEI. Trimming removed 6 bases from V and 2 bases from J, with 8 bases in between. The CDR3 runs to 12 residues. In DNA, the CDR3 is TGTGCCAGCAGAGGGGACACCTACGAGCAGTACTTC. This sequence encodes CASRGDTYEQYF.

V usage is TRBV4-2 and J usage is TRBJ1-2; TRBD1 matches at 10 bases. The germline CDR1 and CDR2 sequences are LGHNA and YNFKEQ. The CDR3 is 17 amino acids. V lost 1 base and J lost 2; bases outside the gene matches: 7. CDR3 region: CASSQVVRDRGNYGYTF. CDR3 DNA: TGTGCCAGCAGCCAAGTCGTCCGGGACAGGGGAAACTATGGCTACACCTTC.

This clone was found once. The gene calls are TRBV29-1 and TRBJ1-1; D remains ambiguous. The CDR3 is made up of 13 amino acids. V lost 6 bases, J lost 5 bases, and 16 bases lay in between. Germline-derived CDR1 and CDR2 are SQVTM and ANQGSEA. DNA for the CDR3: TGCAGCGTAGGGTACGGTCTGGGGACTGAAGCTTTCTTT. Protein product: CSVGYGLGTEAFF.

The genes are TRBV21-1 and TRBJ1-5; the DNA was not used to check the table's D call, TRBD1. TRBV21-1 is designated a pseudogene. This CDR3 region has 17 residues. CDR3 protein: CASSKGGRRYSNQPQHF. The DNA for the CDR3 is TGTGCCAGCAGCAAAGGTGGGCGACGCTATAGCAATCAGCCCCAGCATTTT.

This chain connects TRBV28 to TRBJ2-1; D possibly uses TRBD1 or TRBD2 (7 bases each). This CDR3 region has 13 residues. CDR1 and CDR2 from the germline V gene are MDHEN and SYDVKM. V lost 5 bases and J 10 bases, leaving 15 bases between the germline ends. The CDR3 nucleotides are TGTGCCAGCAGTGACGGGACAGCGGGGGAGCAGTTCTTC. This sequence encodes CASSDGTAGEQFF.

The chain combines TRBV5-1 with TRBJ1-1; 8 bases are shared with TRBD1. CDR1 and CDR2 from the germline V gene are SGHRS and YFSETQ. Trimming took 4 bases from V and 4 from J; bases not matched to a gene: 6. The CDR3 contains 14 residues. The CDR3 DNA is TGCGCCAGCAGCCCGACAGGGGAGGGCACTGAAGCTTTCTTT. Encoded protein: CASSPTGEGTEAFF.

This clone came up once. The CDR3 sequence is CASSTLHTDTQYF. CDR3 nucleotides: TGTGCCAGTAGTACTTTACACACAGATACGCAGTATTTT. The chain links TRBV19 to TRBJ2-3; no definite D call. CDR1 and CDR2 from the germline V gene are LNHDA and SQIVND (reference sequence). The V gene lost 4 bases and the J gene lost 2 bases, with 7 bases spanning the gap. CDR3 length: 13 amino acids.

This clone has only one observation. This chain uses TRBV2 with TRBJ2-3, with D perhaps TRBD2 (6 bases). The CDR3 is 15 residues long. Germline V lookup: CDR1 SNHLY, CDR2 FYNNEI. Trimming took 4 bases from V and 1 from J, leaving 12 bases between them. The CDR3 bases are TGTGCCAGCAGTGGGGGAGGCGGGCGCACAGATACGCAGTATTTT. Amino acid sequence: CASSGGGGRTDTQYF.